This T cell receptor beta chain was documented in a study of T cell changes during pregnancy in multiple sclerosis. The assay was immunoSEQ multiplex PCR, and TCRdb's table has in-frame clones only and misses some. This table holds roughly 100,000 clones, less than 95% found once. The CDR3 runs 15 residues. CDR1 and CDR2 from the germline V gene are MDHEN and SYDVKM. V lost 2 bases and J lost 2, with 13 bases in between. Sample: peripheral blood, taken before pregnancy. V is TRBV28 and J is TRBJ2-7; tentative D call: TRBD2 (6 bases). The TCR was taken from a female donor with multiple sclerosis, enrolled in a pregnancy study. The CDR3 DNA follows: TGTGCCAGCAGTTTAATTAGCGGAGGGGCCTACGAGCAGTACTTC. This codes for CASSLISGGAYEQYF.